The clone carrying this TCR beta chain was found once. Germline V CDR1 and CDR2: SGHDT, YYEEEE. CDR3 length: 15 amino acids. V lost 1 base, J lost 2 bases, and 6 bases stayed unmatched. Sorting of CD4+ naive, central memory, regulatory and stem cell-like memory cells was performed via CD45RO/CCR7/CD25/CD127/CD95/CD27. Every bit of the isolated RNA underwent reverse transcription, so sequencing read expressed TCRB transcripts. The table came from immunoSEQ multiplex PCR; TCRdb's copy has only in-frame clones and leaves some out. The sample records 200,000 to 300,000 clones, 14% being singletons. This entry comes from a study of beta chain features in type 1 diabetes. About the study: Healthy donors and patients had similar age, gender and cell yields. The samples had around 100 million sorted cells examined in all.

The chain recombines TRBV5-6 with TRBJ2-7, with 7 bases fitting TRBD1. This clonotype was sampled from a middle-aged woman in good health. The sample comprised naive CD4+ T cells from blood. The CDR3 DNA reads as TGTGCCAGCAGCTTGTGGGACAGAGTAACCTACGAGCAGTACTTC. Translation gives CASSLWDRVTYEQYF.